Below are 29 T cell receptor beta chains sequenced from a single sample in a study of technical replicates of blood from a handful of donors. Generated by immunoSEQ multiplex PCR, the TCRdb table keeps only in-frame clones and is missing some. This table holds tens of thousands of clones, roughly 96% found once. Sequenced material: T cells isolated from PBMCs. The receptors were gathered from a human donor in good health.

This chain uses TRBV28 with TRBJ2-3; TRBD1 is a possible D gene (6 bases). The V end lost 3 bases, the J end lost 4 bases, and 14 bases lay between the germline ends. Per germline, CDR1 MDHEN and CDR2 SYDVKM. The CDR3 extends over 15 amino acids. Here the CDR3 reads CASSFGQTGPDTQYF. The CDR3 nucleotides read TGTGCCAGCAGTTTCGGACAGACGGGCCCAGATACGCAGTATTTT.

V is TRBV11-3 and J is TRBJ1-1; 7 bases are shared with TRBD1. The CDR3 is 15 amino acids. The J segment lost 3 bases and the V segment lost 5 bases, leaving 9 bases of the junction unmatched. CDR1 and CDR2 from the germline V gene are SGHNT and YENEEA. CDR3 sequence reads: CASSQRQGLDTEAFF. CDR3 bases: TGTGCCAGCAGCCAGAGACAGGGTTTGGACACTGAAGCTTTCTTT.

This sequence joins TRBV28 and TRBJ2-7; 7 bases are a match to TRBD2. The V and J ends lost 4 bases and 7 bases, in that order; junction bases with no gene match: 16. The CDR3 is made up of 16 amino acids. Germline loops: CDR1 MDHEN, CDR2 SYDVKM. This CDR3 reads CASSSLGLQFHTEQYF. The CDR3 DNA reads as TGTGCCAGCAGTTCCCTGGGACTACAATTCCACACGGAGCAGTACTTC.

V gene TRBV2 combines with J gene TRBJ2-3, with TRBD2 matching 10 bases. There are 19 residues in the CDR3. CDR1 is SNHLY, CDR2 FYNNEI, per germline. Trimming took 5 bases from V and 1 from J; bases not matched to a gene: 15. This CDR3 reads CASSLGLAGVLLGTDTQYF. The CDR3 coding sequence is TGTGCCAGCAGTCTCGGGCTAGCGGGAGTGTTACTAGGCACAGATACGCAGTATTTT.

The chain carries TRBV28 and TRBJ1-2, with TRBD1 as a possible D gene (6 bases). CDR1 and CDR2 (germline): MDHEN, SYDVKM. Deletions cut 6 bases from V and 6 bases from J, with 14 bases between. The CDR3 is 13 amino acids. The CDR3 nucleotides read TGTGCCAGCAGAGAAACAGGGTCGGATGGCTACACCTTC. This translates into CASRETGSDGYTF.

The chain is built from TRBV10-3 and TRBJ2-3, with D maybe TRBD2 (5 bases). V shed 6 bases and J shed 2 bases, with 9 bases lying between them. The V gene's germline CDR1 is ENHRY and CDR2 SYGVKD. CDR3 size: 13 residues. CDR3 DNA sequence: TGTGCCATCAGACCGGGGAACACAGATACGCAGTATTTT. Its translation: CAIRPGNTDTQYF.

The V and J genes are TRBV6-1 and TRBJ2-7; no clear D. Deletions cut 0 bases from V and 4 bases from J, with 7 bases between. In germline, CDR1 is MNHNS, CDR2 SASEGT. The CDR3 runs 13 residues. CDR3 sequence: CASSEAGRYEQYF. As DNA, the CDR3 is TGTGCCAGCAGTGAAGCGGGCCGATACGAGCAGTACTTC.

The V and J genes are TRBV25-1 and TRBJ2-3; a weak D match, TRBD2 (7 bases). CDR1 is MGHDK and CDR2 is SYGVNS in the germline V gene. The CDR3 is made up of 15 amino acids. V shed 5 bases and J shed 4 bases, with 16 bases lying between them. In DNA, the CDR3 is TGTGCCAGCAGTCCCTATCGGGGGGCCGCAGATACGCAGTATTTT. Translated, it gives CASSPYRGAADTQYF.

The chain combines TRBV15 with TRBJ2-2; TRBD2 aligns across 10 bases. Germline CDR1 reads LNHNV; CDR2 reads YYDKDF (reference sequence). V lost 0 bases, J lost 6 bases, and 1 base stayed unmatched. CDR3 size: 15 residues. The CDR3 spells CATSRDSGGSGELFF. DNA of the CDR3: TGTGCCACCAGCAGAGATAGCGGGGGGTCCGGGGAGCTGTTTTTT.

The rearrangement uses TRBV30 and TRBJ2-3; 9 bases are shared with TRBD2. The J segment lost 2 bases and the V segment lost 3 bases, leaving 6 bases of the junction unmatched. Germline lookup yields CDR1 GTSNPN and CDR2 SVGIG (reference sequence). The CDR3 has 15 residues. CDR3 nucleotides: TGTGCCTGGAGGGCAGCGGGGGGCCCCACAGATACGCAGTATTTT. Its protein product is CAWRAAGGPTDTQYF. Using reference TRBV30 and TRBJ2-3 for the parts outside the CDR3, the full variable domain is SQTIHQWPATLVQPVGSPLSLECTVEGTSNPNLYWYRQAAGRGLQLLFYSVGIGQISSEVPQNLSASRPQDRQFILSSKKLLLSDSGFYLCAWRAAGGPTDTQYFGPGTRLTVL.

The chain has TRBV19 and TRBJ2-2, with 7 bases matching TRBD1. CDR3 length: 16 amino acids. CDR1 and CDR2 from the germline V gene are LNHDA and SQIVND (reference sequence). Trimming took 7 bases from V and 6 from J; bases not matched to a gene: 14. The CDR3 loop reads CASTRRTGEIPGELFF. CDR3 sequence (DNA): TGTGCCAGTACCCGTCGGACAGGAGAAATACCCGGGGAGCTGTTTTTT.

The V gene is TRBV9, the J gene TRBJ1-5; no definite D call. Trimming removed 0 bases at V and 4 bases at J, with 14 bases between. This CDR3 contains 16 residues. In germline, CDR1 is SGDLS, CDR2 YYNGEE. The DNA for the CDR3 is TGTGCCAGCAGCGTAGGGAGGAGAGAAAGTAATCAGCCCCAGCATTTT. Translated, it gives CASSVGRRESNQPQHF.

The V and J genes are TRBV5-4 and TRBJ2-3; tentatively, D is TRBD2 (5 bases). The germline V gene has CDR1 SGHNT and CDR2 YYREEE (reference sequence). The V end was cut by 2 bases, the J end by 1 base, with 8 bases between. The length of the CDR3 is 14 residues. Here the CDR3 reads CASSFAGGTDTQYF. The CDR3 coding sequence is TGTGCCAGCAGCTTCGCCGGGGGCACAGATACGCAGTATTTT.

The V and J genes are TRBV4-1 and TRBJ1-2; D uncertain. The CDR3 is made up of 12 amino acids. The V gene's germline CDR1 is MGHRA and CDR2 YSYEKL. Trimming pared 0 bases from V and 14 bases from J, leaving 13 bases between. The CDR3 here is CASSQDLGSSTF. The CDR3 DNA is TGCGCCAGCAGCCAAGATTTGGGGAGTTCGACCTTC.

This chain uses TRBV5-8 with TRBJ2-7; the D gene is possibly TRBD1 (5 bases). The CDR3 has 13 amino acids. The germline V gene has CDR1 SGHTS and CDR2 YDEGEE. Trimming stripped 4 bases from V and 2 bases from J, with 10 bases between. CDR3 coding DNA: TGTGCCAGCAGCCCACAGGTTACCTACGAGCAGTACTTC. The encoded protein is CASSPQVTYEQYF.

DNA of the CDR3: TGTGCCAGCAGTCTCGGGACAGGGAGTAGGACTGAAGCTTTCTTT. Encoded protein: CASSLGTGSRTEAFF. This chain uses TRBV28 with TRBJ1-1; TRBD1 matches 9 bases. This CDR3 comprises 15 residues. The germline V gene encodes CDR1 MDHEN and CDR2 SYDVKM. The ends lost 5 bases at V and 5 bases at J; junction bases unmatched: 9.

This sequence joins TRBV5-4 and TRBJ1-1, with D possibly being TRBD1 (6 bases). Germline loops: CDR1 SGHNT, CDR2 YYREEE (reference sequence). This CDR3 contains 15 residues. Trimming cost V 3 bases and J 5 bases, with 17 bases left between them. The CDR3: CASSSPVGAGTEAFF. CDR3 sequence (DNA): TGTGCCAGCAGCTCACCGGTGGGGGCTGGGACTGAAGCTTTCTTT.

The rearrangement uses TRBV30 and TRBJ1-1; the D is unclear. Germline V CDR1 and CDR2: GTSNPN, SVGIG (reference sequence). CDR3 length equals 13 residues. V shed 3 bases and J shed 4 bases, with 12 bases lying between them. This chain's CDR3 is CAWRIGGSTEAFF. In nucleotides, the CDR3 is TGTGCCTGGAGAATAGGCGGGAGCACTGAAGCTTTCTTT.

The rearrangement joins TRBV11-2 to TRBJ2-7; TRBD2 matches at 14 bases. Looked up from germline, CDR1 is SGHAT and CDR2 is FQNNGV. The CDR3 runs to 16 residues. Trimming removed 5 bases from V and 5 bases from J; junction bases left unmatched: 8. CDR3 in DNA: TGTGCCAGCAGCCCAGGACTAGCGGGAGGTAGAAACGAGCAGTACTTC. Translation gives CASSPGLAGGRNEQYF.

This chain links TRBV7-7 with TRBJ2-1; 10 nucleotides line up with TRBD2. The trim removed 5 bases at V and 6 bases at J, leaving 7 bases unmatched. Germline CDR1 SSHAT, CDR2 FNYEAQ (reference sequence). This CDR3 has 15 residues. The CDR3 is CASSQGLAASNEQFF. Here the CDR3 DNA reads TGTGCCAGCAGCCAAGGACTAGCGGCCTCCAATGAGCAGTTCTTC.

The chain combines TRBV9 with TRBJ1-5, with no clear D. This CDR3 contains 15 residues. Looked up from germline, CDR1 is SGDLS and CDR2 is YYNGEE. Trimming pared 0 bases from V and 5 bases from J, leaving 12 bases between. The CDR3 sequence: CASSVDSRGDQPQHF. The CDR3 DNA is TGTGCCAGCAGCGTAGACAGCCGTGGCGATCAGCCCCAGCATTTT.

J is TRBJ2-7 and V is TRBV28; 7 bases map to TRBD1. Unmatched junction bases numbered 2, after V lost 3 bases and J lost 3 bases. The CDR3 consists of 13 residues. Germline loops: CDR1 MDHEN, CDR2 SYDVKM. In nucleotides, the CDR3 is TGTGCCAGCAGTTTGCCAGGGGGCTACGAGCAGTACTTC. Translating it yields CASSLPGGYEQYF. Complete variable domain (other parts from reference TRBV28 and TRBJ2-7): DVKVTQSSRYLVKRTGEKVFLECVQDMDHENMFWYRQDPGLGLRLIYFSYDVKMKEKGDIPEGYSVSREKKERFSLILESASTNQTSMYLCASSLPGGYEQYFGPGTRLTVT.

The genes are TRBV10-3 and TRBJ2-1, with TRBD2 identical over 10 bases. V trimming: 5 bases; J trimming: 2 bases; junction bases outside the gene matches: 0. The CDR3 runs to 14 residues. The V gene's germline CDR1 is ENHRY and CDR2 SYGVKD. CDR3 residues: CAISLAGAYNEQFF. For the CDR3, the DNA is TGTGCCATCAGTCTAGCGGGGGCCTACAATGAGCAGTTCTTC.

The rearrangement joins TRBV7-3 to TRBJ2-7, with D maybe TRBD2 (6 bases). The CDR3 spans 13 residues. Germline V CDR1 and CDR2: SGHTA, FQGTGA. V lost 5 bases, J lost 10 bases, and 18 bases lay in between. CDR3 sequence: CASSAEAWGVQYF. The CDR3 DNA sequence: TGTGCCAGCAGCGCTGAAGCGTGGGGGGTACAGTACTTC. The full variable domain, its missing parts supplied by reference TRBV7-3 and TRBJ2-7, is GAGVSQTPSNKVTEKGKYVELRCDPISGHTALYWYRQSLGQGPEFLIYFQGTGAADDSGLPNDRFFAVRPEGSVSTLKIQRTERGDSAVYLCASSAEAWGVQYFGPGTRLTVT.

The chain employs TRBV28 and TRBJ2-3; 7 bases are shared with TRBD2. The germline gives CDR1 MDHEN, CDR2 SYDVKM. V dropped 4 bases and J dropped 3; count of bases not matched to a gene: 13. The CDR3 totals 17 residues. CDR3 protein: CASSSEGSLAETDTQYF. The CDR3 DNA reads as TGTGCCAGCAGTTCCGAAGGGTCGCTAGCGGAAACAGATACGCAGTATTTT.

This clone was seen just once. The chain is built from TRBV30 and TRBJ1-1, with TRBD1 matching over 7 bases. The CDR3 has 15 amino acids. V lost 3 bases, J lost 4 bases, and 11 bases stayed unmatched. In germline, CDR1 is GTSNPN, CDR2 SVGIG (reference sequence). CDR3 nucleotides: TGTGCCTGGAGAAGGGGCACGACAGGGATCACTGAAGCTTTCTTT. It encodes CAWRRGTTGITEAFF. Based on the CDR3 plus reference TRBV30 and TRBJ1-1, the full variable domain is SQTIHQWPATLVQPVGSPLSLECTVEGTSNPNLYWYRQAAGRGLQLLFYSVGIGQISSEVPQNLSASRPQDRQFILSSKKLLLSDSGFYLCAWRRGTTGITEAFFGQGTRLTVV.

The chain carries TRBV11-2 and TRBJ1-1; D may be TRBD1 (5 bases). This CDR3 comprises 14 residues. V lost 2 bases to trimming and J lost 6 bases, with 13 bases between them. In germline, CDR1 is SGHAT, CDR2 FQNNGV. The CDR3 is CASSLQGSGAEAFF. The DNA of the CDR3 is TGTGCCAGCAGCTTACAGGGATCGGGCGCTGAAGCTTTCTTT.

This chain uses TRBV4-2 with TRBJ2-2; no clear D gene. This CDR3 has 18 amino acids. CDR1 LGHNA and CDR2 YNFKEQ come from the germline V gene. The V and J ends lost 0 bases and 0 bases respectively, with 14 bases between them. CDR3 residues: CASSQDLWRPANTGELFF. CDR3 sequence (DNA): TGTGCCAGCAGCCAAGATCTGTGGCGGCCTGCGAACACCGGGGAGCTGTTTTTT.

This clone occurred once. V and J are TRBV7-9 and TRBJ2-2; D possibly corresponds to TRBD2 (6 bases). Germline assignment: CDR1 SEHNR and CDR2 FQNEAQ (reference sequence). This CDR3 is built from 16 residues. Deletions cut 7 bases from V and 6 bases from J, with 21 bases between. The CDR3 DNA follows: TGTGCCAGCACAACCCCCGAGGGACGGAGGGCCGGGGAGCTGTTTTTT. Its protein product is CASTTPEGRRAGELFF. The full variable domain, completed using reference TRBV7-9 and TRBJ2-2, is DTGVSQNPRHKITKRGQNVTFRCDPISEHNRLYWYRQTLGQGPEFLTYFQNEAQLEKSRLLSDRFSAERPKGSFSTLEIQRTEQGDSAMYLCASTTPEGRRAGELFFGEGSRLTVL.